These 19 T cell receptor beta chains were all obtained from the same sample, sequenced in a study of regulatory T cells in long-lasting Graves disease. In building TCR beta libraries, iRepertoire HTBI primers were used together with Arm-PCR of CDR3 regions. A single record per CDR3 protein comes from TCRdb applying MiXCR to the multiplex PCR reads. The data contain approximately 400,000 distinct CDR3 sequences, around 15% of them singletons. Time point reported: newly diagnosed GD, antithyroid drugs for less than 3 months. PBMC-extracted RNA yielded the TCR library. Sequences were derived from peripheral blood mononuclear cells (PBMCs), sampled at new diagnosis, from a patient treated with antithyroid drugs. These receptors were obtained from a female donor with Graves disease.

This clonotype has ten or more counts. V gene TRBV4-1 combines with J gene TRBJ2-3, with TRBD2 matching over 7 bases. Germline values: CDR1 MGHRA, CDR2 YSYEKL. This CDR3 comprises 17 residues. The V gene end was trimmed by 2 bases and the J gene end by 2 bases; junction bases not matched to a gene: 10. The CDR3 reads CASSQSLAGAITDTQYF. The CDR3 nucleotides are TGCGCCAGCAGCCAATCCCTGGCGGGAGCGATCACAGATACGCAGTATTTT.

This clonotype was found many times. Without the conserved terminal phenylalanine or tryptophan, this CDR3 likely stems from a read error. The chain recombines TRBV20-1 with TRBJ1-1, with D tentatively TRBD1 (5 bases). The CDR3 extends over 14 amino acids. The V gene's germline CDR1 is DFQATT and CDR2 SNEGSKA (reference sequence). Between the trimmed V and J ends, which lost 5 bases and 4 bases, there was a span of 17 bases. DNA for the CDR3: TGCAGTGCTCCACATCCCCAGGGTGTCACTGAAGCTTTCCTT. It is translated as CSAPHPQGVTEAFL.

This clonotype showed up many times. The CDR3 DNA is TGTGCCAGCAGTGCCACAGGGGGAAGCTACAATGAGCAGTTCTTC. It is translated as CASSATGGSYNEQFF. The chain links TRBV6-1 to TRBJ2-1, with TRBD1 identical over 8 bases. Germline V gene lookup returns CDR1 MNHNS and CDR2 SASEGT. The CDR3 is made up of 15 amino acids. The V segment lost 4 bases and the J segment 3 bases; nucleotides outside the gene matches: 5.

This clonotype was picked up many times. This sequence joins TRBV28 and TRBJ1-5; D is unresolved. This CDR3 contains 14 residues. The germline V and J ends were trimmed by 6 bases and 2 bases, with 11 bases remaining between them. Germline loops: CDR1 MDHEN, CDR2 SYDVKM. The CDR3: CASRPPRGNQPQHF. The CDR3 nucleotides read TGTGCCAGCAGGCCTCCGAGGGGCAATCAGCCCCAGCATTTT.

This clonotype occurred many times. V is TRBV18 and J is TRBJ1-2; TRBD1 is a possible D gene (5 bases). Trimming removed 6 bases from V and 7 bases from J, with 18 bases in between. Germline V lookup: CDR1 KGHSH, CDR2 LQKENI. The CDR3 is made up of 14 amino acids. CDR3 amino acids: CASSTLGACGGYTF. The CDR3 DNA sequence: TGTGCCAGCTCCACGCTCGGGGCATGCGGTGGCTACACCTTC.

This clonotype was seen many times. The chain has TRBV11-2 and TRBJ1-2, with D hard to call. Germline V CDR1 and CDR2: SGHAT, FQNNGV. Trimming removed 1 base from V and 5 bases from J, with 8 bases in between. The CDR3 has 13 residues. CDR3 bases: TGTGCCAGCAGCTTAGTTAGGGTTTATGGCTACACCTTC. This sequence encodes CASSLVRVYGYTF.

This clonotype was detected ten times or more. The genes are TRBV28 and TRBJ1-2; D not resolved. This CDR3 has 14 residues. Germline CDR1 and CDR2: MDHEN and SYDVKM. With 4 bases removed from V and 4 bases from J, the gap between germline ends came to 13 bases. CDR3 residues: CASSSPDTLYGYTF. The CDR3 coding sequence is TGTGCCAGCAGTTCGCCAGACACCCTCTATGGCTACACCTTC.

This clonotype was detected only a few times. The chain joins TRBV7-9 to TRBJ2-1; D gene unclear. The germline V and J ends were trimmed by 5 bases and 9 bases, with 11 bases remaining between them. CDR1 and CDR2 from the germline V gene are SEHNR and FQNEAQ (reference sequence). The CDR3 contains 12 residues. For the CDR3, the DNA is TGTGCCAGCAGCCGCTTGGGTAGTGAGCAGTTCTTC. Translating it yields CASSRLGSEQFF.

This chain connects TRBV10-3 to TRBJ2-7; possibly TRBD2 for D (5 bases). CDR1 is ENHRY, CDR2 SYGVKD, per germline. The CDR3 runs 15 residues. Deletions cut 3 bases from V and 0 bases from J, with 12 bases between. CDR3 in amino acids: CAISDPGIASYEQYF. The CDR3 bases are TGTGCCATCAGTGACCCCGGGATTGCCTCCTACGAGCAGTACTTC.

This clonotype was observed at least ten times. The chain couples TRBV12-3 or TRBV12-4 to TRBJ2-5; 13 nucleotides align to TRBD2. This CDR3 is built from 18 residues. Unmatched junction bases numbered 6, after V lost 0 bases and J lost 2 bases. The CDR3 reads CASSLAPTSGRNQETQYF. In DNA, the CDR3 is TGTGCCAGCAGTTTAGCCCCGACTAGCGGGAGGAATCAAGAGACCCAGTACTTC.

This sequence joins TRBV12-3 or TRBV12-4 and TRBJ1-1; the match to TRBD1 covers 12 bases. The V gene end was trimmed by 5 bases and the J gene end by 5 bases; junction bases not matched to a gene: 6. The CDR3 consists of 15 residues. The CDR3 DNA reads TGTGCCAGCAGTAGGGGACAGGGGGCAAGAACTGAAGCTTTCTTT. Protein: CASSRGQGARTEAFF.

This clonotype was seen repeatedly, ten times or more. The chain combines TRBV7-2 with TRBJ2-3; 11 bases agree with TRBD2. The V and J ends lost 8 bases and 3 bases, in that order; junction bases with no gene match: 7. Looked up from germline, CDR1 is SGHTA and CDR2 is FQGNSA. The CDR3 contains 15 residues. CDR3 coding DNA: TGTGCCAGCGGCCAAATAGCGGGAGGGACAGATACGCAGTATTTT. It specifies CASGQIAGGTDTQYF.

This clonotype has a handful of counts. The chain couples TRBV2 to TRBJ2-3; D unresolved. The CDR3 runs to 13 residues. V lost 1 base to trimming and J lost 5 bases, with 7 bases between them. The germline V gene has CDR1 SNHLY and CDR2 FYNNEI. Here the CDR3 DNA reads TGTGCCAGCAGTGAAGATGGGGAAGATACGCAGTATTTT. This sequence encodes CASSEDGEDTQYF.

V is TRBV3-1 and J is TRBJ2-7, with D possibly matching TRBD2 (5 bases). The V end lost 1 base, the J end lost 2 bases, and 24 bases lay between the germline ends. Germline V gene lookup returns CDR1 LGHDT and CDR2 YNNKEL (reference sequence). The CDR3 is 19 residues long. The CDR3 region is CASSQGPGFGSSFTYEQYF. CDR3 nucleotides: TGTGCCAGCAGCCAAGGGCCGGGGTTCGGTTCTAGCTTCACCTACGAGCAGTACTTC.

There are many counts of this clonotype. The J gene is TRBJ2-3, the V gene TRBV5-1; 10 bases are shared with TRBD2. V lost 3 bases and J lost 2; bases outside the gene matches: 3. Germline CDR1 reads SGHRS; CDR2 reads YFSETQ. The CDR3 loop spans 15 amino acids. The CDR3 nucleotides are TGCGCCAGCAGCTCCCTAGCGGGGGACACAGATACGCAGTATTTT. It is translated as CASSSLAGDTDTQYF.

This clonotype was counted a few times. The chain's CDR3 is CASSPQGDPTDTQYF. The CDR3 DNA follows: TGTGCCAGCAGCCCTCAGGGGGACCCCACAGATACGCAGTATTTT. V gene TRBV7-9 combines with J gene TRBJ2-3; 7 nucleotides align to TRBD1. The germline CDR1 and CDR2 sequences are SEHNR and FQNEAQ (reference sequence). There are 15 residues in the CDR3. The junction had 7 bases not matched to a gene; V was cut back by 5 bases and J by 2 bases.

This clonotype was found many times. The rearrangement uses TRBV30 and TRBJ1-4; no clear D gene. Germline CDR1 and CDR2: GTSNPN and SVGIG (reference sequence). Deletions cut 3 bases from V and 0 bases from J, with 14 bases between. CDR3 length: 16 residues. The CDR3 DNA reads as TGTGCCTGGAGCCGCACCAGGACTGCAACTAATGAAAAACTGTTTTTT. It codes for CAWSRTRTATNEKLFF. Combining the CDR3 with reference TRBV30 and TRBJ1-4 gives the whole variable domain SQTIHQWPATLVQPVGSPLSLECTVEGTSNPNLYWYRQAAGRGLQLLFYSVGIGQISSEVPQNLSASRPQDRQFILSSKKLLLSDSGFYLCAWSRTRTATNEKLFFGSGTQLSVL.

V and J are TRBV20-1 and TRBJ1-1; 11 bases are shared with TRBD1. The V gene's germline CDR1 is DFQATT and CDR2 SNEGSKA (reference sequence). V lost 6 bases, J lost 3 bases, and 3 bases stayed unmatched. The CDR3 has 13 amino acids. CDR3 nucleotide sequence: TGCAGTGCGGGACAGGGGGATGACACTGAAGCTTTCTTT. This encodes CSAGQGDDTEAFF.

Comments on this clonotype: A much larger clone sits a single nucleotide away, making a read error possible. The CDR3 end shows no conserved phenylalanine or tryptophan, and so a read error is likely. The chain has TRBV27 and TRBJ1-2; 12 bases are shared with TRBD1. The CDR3 is made up of 16 amino acids. The V and J ends lost 5 bases and 6 bases, in that order; junction bases with no gene match: 10. Germline values: CDR1 MNHEY, CDR2 SMNVEV (reference sequence). The CDR3 loop reads CASSRAGTGGADGYTL. DNA for the CDR3: TGTGCCAGCAGTAGAGCCGGGACAGGGGGCGCGGATGGCTACACCCTC.